These T cell receptor beta chains were read from a single sample in a study of metastatic and nonmetastatic thyroid tumors. TCRdb re-clonotyped the PCR reads via MiXCR. This repertoire shows about 50,000 clones, 4% to 5% found once; its top ten account for 7.5% to 10%. Sequencing was done on a sample of blood. The receptors stem from a female donor with papillary thyroid cancer or a benign thyroid nodule (not recorded which). Some clones in this sample may be carry-over from other donors' samples. The CDR3 runs from the conserved cysteine through the conserved F or W. The D gene is left open where the match is weak. A clone size is listed for some rows: how often the clone was seen (once, few, many), or a class if it is expanded.

d_gene: -
abundance: many
j_gene: TRBJ1-2
v_gene: TRBV30
CDR3nt: TGTGCCTGGAGTGTTCCCCCGGGGGCGCGTGGCTACACCTTC
CDR3aa: CAWSVPPGARGYTF

d_gene: -
abundance: few
j_gene: TRBJ1-2
v_gene: TRBV19
CDR3nt: TGTGCCAGTAGTCCTGGGAAAGGGATGTTGAACTATGGCTACACCTTC
CDR3aa: CASSPGKGMLNYGYTF

d_gene: TRBD1
abundance: -
j_gene: TRBJ1-6
v_gene: TRBV24-1
CDR3nt: TGTGCCACCTTCGTGAGGACAGGAATGTTAAGGTCACCCCTCCACTTT
CDR3aa: CATFVRTGMLRSPLHF

d_gene: -
abundance: -
j_gene: TRBJ1-5
v_gene: TRBV6-1
CDR3nt: TGTGCCAGTTATGAAACAGGAGATAATCAACCCCAGCATTTT
CDR3aa: CASYETGDNQPQHF

d_gene: TRBD1
abundance: -
j_gene: TRBJ1-1
v_gene: TRBV6-1
CDR3nt: TGTGCCAGCAGGGAGGACAGGTGGGGGGACACTGAAGCTTTCTTT
CDR3aa: CASREDRWGDTEAFF

d_gene: -
abundance: -
j_gene: TRBJ1-4
v_gene: TRBV7-6
CDR3nt: TGTGCCAGCAGCTTAGCTCCCATGGGAGGGAATGAAAAACTGTTTTTT
CDR3aa: CASSLAPMGGNEKLFF

d_gene: -
abundance: -
j_gene: TRBJ2-1
v_gene: TRBV7-6
CDR3nt: TGTGCCAGCAGATTTCGGGCCCGTCTCTACAATGAGCAGTTCTTC
CDR3aa: CASRFRARLYNEQFF

d_gene: TRBD2
abundance: many
j_gene: TRBJ2-3
v_gene: TRBV19
CDR3nt: TGTGCCAGTAGCAGAATAGCGGGGGGGTCCACAGATACGCAGTATTTT
CDR3aa: CASSRIAGGSTDTQYF

d_gene: TRBD2
abundance: many
j_gene: TRBJ2-5
v_gene: TRBV11-1
CDR3nt: TGTGCCAGCAGCTCGGGACTAGCGGGAGGGCCCCAAGAGACCCAGTACTTC
CDR3aa: CASSSGLAGGPQETQYF

d_gene: -
abundance: many
j_gene: TRBJ1-5
v_gene: TRBV7-8
CDR3nt: TGTGCCAGCAGCCCCTACAGAACCAACAATCAGCCCCAGCATTTT
CDR3aa: CASSPYRTNNQPQHF

d_gene: TRBD1
abundance: many
j_gene: TRBJ1-1
v_gene: TRBV6-1
CDR3nt: TGTGCCAGCAGTGAAGCAATGACAGGGGCCATGAACACTGAAGCTTTCTTT
CDR3aa: CASSEAMTGAMNTEAFF

d_gene: -
abundance: many
j_gene: TRBJ2-4
v_gene: TRBV11-2
CDR3nt: TGTGCCAGCAGATTAAGGGGCATTCAGTACTTC
CDR3aa: CASRLRGIQYF

d_gene: -
abundance: medium-sized
j_gene: TRBJ2-1
v_gene: TRBV6-1
CDR3nt: TGTGCCAGCAGTTACAGGGTACCCTACAATGAGCAGTTCTTC
CDR3aa: CASSYRVPYNEQFF

d_gene: -
abundance: few
j_gene: TRBJ2-2
v_gene: TRBV24-1
CDR3nt: TGTGCCACCAATCGGGATCGAGACGGGGAGCTGTTTTTT
CDR3aa: CATNRDRDGELFF

d_gene: -
abundance: -
j_gene: TRBJ1-3
v_gene: TRBV11-1
CDR3nt: TGTGCCAGCAGCTTAGGAACCTCCTCTGGAAACACCATATATTTT
CDR3aa: CASSLGTSSGNTIYF

d_gene: -
abundance: -
j_gene: TRBJ2-7
v_gene: TRBV6-2/TRBV6-3
CDR3nt: TGTGCCAGCAGCGAAGGGGGAGGGTGGGGTGACTACGAGCAGTACTTC
CDR3aa: CASSEGGGWGDYEQYF

d_gene: TRBD2
abundance: few
j_gene: TRBJ2-1
v_gene: TRBV6-1
CDR3nt: TGTGCCAGCAGTGAAGCTAGCGGGGGGGCCAATGAGCAGTTCTTC
CDR3aa: CASSEASGGANEQFF

d_gene: -
abundance: many
j_gene: TRBJ1-5
v_gene: TRBV27
CDR3nt: TGTGCCAGCAGGTCGGCAGACCTCAATCAGCCCCAGCATTTT
CDR3aa: CASRSADLNQPQHF

d_gene: -
abundance: few
j_gene: TRBJ2-3
v_gene: TRBV30
CDR3nt: TGTGCCTGGACCGACACAGATACGCAGTATTTT
CDR3aa: CAWTDTDTQYF

d_gene: -
abundance: few
j_gene: TRBJ2-2
v_gene: TRBV7-7
CDR3nt: TGTGCTAGCTGCCGAACTAGCTCCACCGGGGAGCTGTTTTTT
CDR3aa: CASCRTSSTGELFF

d_gene: -
abundance: -
j_gene: TRBJ2-3
v_gene: TRBV7-3
CDR3nt: TGTGCCAGCAGCGTTTCGGGGTATACGCAGTATTTT
CDR3aa: CASSVSGYTQYF

d_gene: TRBD1
abundance: few
j_gene: TRBJ1-2
v_gene: TRBV19
CDR3nt: TGTGCCAGTAGTATGGCACAGGGGGCCTCCTATGGCTACACCTTC
CDR3aa: CASSMAQGASYGYTF

d_gene: TRBD2
abundance: many
j_gene: TRBJ2-2
v_gene: TRBV19
CDR3nt: TGTGCCAGTAGACTGGGACTAGCGGGAGGGGAGGGGGAGCTGTTTTTT
CDR3aa: CASRLGLAGGEGELFF

d_gene: TRBD1
abundance: -
j_gene: TRBJ2-3
v_gene: TRBV14
CDR3nt: TGTGTCAGAAGCGAAGTGGGGACAGGCCCAGATACGCAGTATTTT
CDR3aa: CVRSEVGTGPDTQYF

d_gene: TRBD1
abundance: -
j_gene: TRBJ1-2
v_gene: TRBV9
CDR3nt: TGTGCCAGCAGCGTCAATCGGGACAGTTACTATGGCTACACCTTC
CDR3aa: CASSVNRDSYYGYTF

d_gene: TRBD1
abundance: few
j_gene: TRBJ1-6
v_gene: TRBV2
CDR3nt: TGTGCCAGCAGGGACCGGGACAGGGGTGACTTGCCCCTCCACTTT
CDR3aa: CASRDRDRGDLPLHF

d_gene: -
abundance: many
j_gene: TRBJ2-5
v_gene: TRBV20-1
CDR3nt: TGCAGTGCTGTTATCGGCGCTCAAGAGACCCAGTACTTC
CDR3aa: CSAVIGAQETQYF

d_gene: -
abundance: many
j_gene: TRBJ1-2
v_gene: TRBV15
CDR3nt: TGTGCCACCAAAGGCCCATGGGGCGATGGCTACACCTTC
CDR3aa: CATKGPWGDGYTF

d_gene: TRBD2
abundance: many
j_gene: TRBJ2-7
v_gene: TRBV7-6
CDR3nt: TGTGCCAGCAGCCCCCTAGCGGGAGGCCCCTACGAGCAGTACTTC
CDR3aa: CASSPLAGGPYEQYF

d_gene: -
abundance: few
j_gene: TRBJ2-6
v_gene: TRBV6-6
CDR3nt: TGTGCCAGCAGTTACTCTCGACACCTCTCTGGGGCCAACGTCCTGACTTTC
CDR3aa: CASSYSRHLSGANVLTF